This entry lists 20 T cell receptor delta chains sequenced from one sample in a study of Vδ1+ human thymocytes. Findings of the study overall: In the thymus, TRG and TRD repertoires looked highly polyclonal with Gaussian CDR3 lengths.

No antigen has been assigned to these receptors. RNA was extracted from the cells and then reverse transcribed. CDR3 amplicons came from multiplex PCR with pooled V-gene forward and constant-region reverse primers. TCRdb redid the clone calls on the multiplex PCR reads with CATT. The sample holds about 55,000 delta-chain clones; roughly 15% are singletons and the top ten take under 0.55%. Sequencing input: Vdelta1+ gamma-delta thymocytes from the thymus. Subset in this sample: FACS-sorted CD3+ TCRalphabeta- TCRVdelta1+ TCRVdelta2- thymocytes. The receptors come from a boy in the first two years of life who had congenital heart surgery.

This clone has a handful of counts. V and J are TRDV1 and TRDJ1, with 10 nucleotides matching TRDD3. CDR1 is TSWWSYY and CDR2 is QGS in the germline V gene. The CDR3 length is 21 residues. J gave up 0 bases and V 3 bases, and 19 bases lay outside the gene matches. The DNA for the CDR3 is TGTGCTCTTGGGGATCGAAAGGGCAGTTACTGGGGGATCCGGTACACCGATAAACTCATCTTT. Translation gives CALGDRKGSYWGIRYTDKLIF.

This clone has a handful of counts. The germline gene is not matched at one end of the junction; a read error may be the cause. The chain combines TRDV1 with TRDJ1, with 10 nucleotides matching TRDD3. The CDR3 length is 23 residues. CDR1 TSWWSYY and CDR2 QGS come from the germline V gene. The CDR3 protein is CALGEPEQVPCTGGWGLPDKLIF. CDR3 nucleotide sequence: TGTGCTCTTGGAGAACCGGAGCAAGTCCCTTGTACTGGGGGATGGGGCCTCCCCGATAAACTCATCTTT.

The rearrangement uses TRDV1 and TRDJ1, with TRDD3 matching 8 bases. After removal of 1 base from V and 5 bases from J, the junction contained 12 bases not matched to a gene. Germline V CDR1 and CDR2: TSWWSYY, QGS. The CDR3 spans 17 residues. In nucleotides, the CDR3 is TGTGCTCTTGGGGAACGTCCCGGCGAGGGATACGTTGATAAACTCATCTTT. This codes for CALGERPGEGYVDKLIF.

The chain recombines TRDV1 with TRDJ1; D is perhaps TRDD3 (5 bases). Trimming stripped 4 bases from V and 1 base from J, with 25 bases between. The V gene's germline CDR1 is TSWWSYY and CDR2 QGS. This CDR3 has 19 residues. The CDR3, as DNA: TGTGCTCTTGGGGCCCGCTCCTGGGCGGGTCATTATTCCACCGATAAACTCATCTTT. Translated, it gives CALGARSWAGHYSTDKLIF.

The chain carries TRDV1 and TRDJ2; no reliable D call. V lost 0 bases and J lost 0, with 5 bases in between. CDR1 is TSWWSYY and CDR2 is QGS in the germline V gene. The CDR3 consists of 15 residues. The CDR3 protein is CALGELKALTAQLFF. Written as DNA, the CDR3 is TGTGCTCTTGGGGAACTAAAAGCTTTGACAGCACAACTCTTCTTT.

This clone has just a few counts. The chain carries TRDV1 and TRDJ1; TRDD2 or TRDD3 may be the D gene (5 bases each). The CDR3 is 19 residues long. With 2 bases removed from V and 2 bases from J, the gap between germline ends came to 24 bases. Germline V gives CDR1 TSWWSYY, CDR2 QGS. The CDR3 sequence is CALGEGGAYGLGGTDKLIF. Written as DNA, the CDR3 is TGTGCTCTTGGGGAAGGGGGTGCCTACGGTCTGGGTGGTACCGATAAACTCATCTTT.

The chain couples TRDV1 to TRDJ1, with TRDD3 matching 7 bases. The germline V gene encodes CDR1 TSWWSYY and CDR2 QGS. After removal of 1 base from V and 0 bases from J, the junction contained 8 bases not matched to a gene. There are 17 residues in the CDR3. This chain's CDR3 is CALGEPRLGGYTDKLIF. The CDR3 DNA is TGTGCTCTTGGGGAACCTCGCCTGGGGGGCTACACCGATAAACTCATCTTT.

In its sample, this clone was seen a few times. The chain joins TRDV1 to TRDJ1, with 8 nucleotides matching TRDD2. This CDR3 has 21 amino acids. Germline V gene data show CDR1 as TSWWSYY and CDR2 as QGS. The ends lost 0 bases at V and 0 bases at J; junction bases unmatched: 18. CDR3 in amino acids: CALGELTSYSHVGVNTDKLIF. CDR3 nucleotides: TGTGCTCTTGGGGAACTGACTTCCTACTCTCACGTGGGGGTAAACACCGATAAACTCATCTTT.

The chain employs TRDV1 and TRDJ1; D might be TRDD2 (5 bases). CDR1 is TSWWSYY, CDR2 QGS, per germline. The CDR3 sequence is 15 residues long. V lost 6 bases to trimming and J lost 0 bases, with 14 bases between them. CDR3 in amino acids: CALGVLTFYTDKLIF. The CDR3, as DNA: TGTGCTCTTGGAGTCCTAACCTTTTACACCGATAAACTCATCTTT.

This chain uses TRDV1 with TRDJ1; 8 bases match TRDD3. This CDR3 contains 20 residues. The V and J ends lost 2 bases and 0 bases, in that order; junction bases with no gene match: 17. CDR1 and CDR2 from the germline V gene are TSWWSYY and QGS. CDR3 sequence reads: CALGENLHGYWGYYTDKLIF. The CDR3 nucleotides read TGTGCTCTTGGGGAAAATCTCCACGGGTACTGGGGGTACTACACCGATAAACTCATCTTT.

This clone showed up many times. The gene calls are TRDV2 and TRDJ1; D not certain. V lost 1 base and J 4 bases, leaving 21 bases between the germline ends. CDR3 length: 17 amino acids. Germline CDR1 and CDR2: GEAIGNYY and EKD. In DNA, the CDR3 is TGTGCCTGTGACACTCATGGGTTACTGTCGAGCATCGATAAACTCATCTTT. Translated, it gives CACDTHGLLSSIDKLIF.

There are a few counts of this clone. The chain recombines TRDV1 with TRDJ1, with 10 bases identical to TRDD3. J lost 0 bases, V lost 1 base, and 14 bases had no gene match. This CDR3 contains 20 residues. The germline gives CDR1 TSWWSYY, CDR2 QGS. Here the CDR3 DNA reads TGTGCTCTTGGGGAACCGACCTTACTGGGGGATCCTTGGTACACCGATAAACTCATCTTT. This translates into CALGEPTLLGDPWYTDKLIF.

This clone was seen a handful of times. This chain joins TRDV1 and TRDJ1; unclear D gene. Looked up from germline, CDR1 is TSWWSYY and CDR2 is QGS. The CDR3 is 17 amino acids. V dropped 2 bases and J dropped 2 bases, with 18 bases sitting between them. The CDR3 sequence: CALGEGALRVGTDKLIF. The CDR3 region has the DNA TGTGCTCTTGGGGAAGGGGCCTTACGTGTTGGAACCGATAAACTCATCTTT.

This chain connects TRDV1 to TRDJ1; 8 nucleotides agree with TRDD3. Germline values: CDR1 TSWWSYY, CDR2 QGS. V dropped 5 bases and J dropped 1; count of bases not matched to a gene: 21. This CDR3 is built from 20 residues. This chain's CDR3 is CALGPCTSSLYWGGTDKLIF. The CDR3 DNA follows: TGTGCTCTTGGGCCCTGCACATCTTCCCTTTACTGGGGGGGCACCGATAAACTCATCTTT.

This clone was detected a few times. This sequence joins TRDV1 and TRDJ1, with TRDD3 matching 7 bases. The CDR3 is made up of 18 amino acids. V was pared by 0 bases and J by 0 bases, with 10 bases of the junction left unmatched. Germline V gives CDR1 TSWWSYY, CDR2 QGS. The CDR3 region has the DNA TGTGCTCTTGGGGAACTATCTAGGGATACAACTTACACCGATAAACTCATCTTT. Its translation: CALGELSRDTTYTDKLIF.

For the J gene the call is TRDJ1; the V gene lacks a call. The CDR3 totals 10 residues. The CDR3 here is CAGHTDKLIF. The CDR3 DNA follows: TGTGCTGGGCACACTGATAAACTCATCTTT.

This clone is termed medium-sized (0.01 to 0.1%). This chain uses TRDV2 with TRDJ1, with 7 nucleotides matching TRDD3. The CDR3 loop spans 16 amino acids. Per germline, CDR1 GEAIGNYY and CDR2 EKD. J was trimmed by 1 base and V by 3 bases; bases with no gene match: 10. The CDR3 DNA reads as TGTGCCTGTGACCCATTAATGGGGGACACCACCGATAAACTCATCTTT. This sequence encodes CACDPLMGDTTDKLIF.

By sample fraction, this clone is medium-sized. The V gene is TRDV2, the J gene TRDJ1, with 9 bases that match TRDD3. There are 15 residues in the CDR3. From germline, CDR1 is GEAIGNYY and CDR2 EKD. The J segment lost 1 base and the V segment lost 3 bases, leaving 5 bases of the junction unmatched. Here the CDR3 DNA reads TGTGCCTGTGACGGGTACTGGGGGACCACCGATAAACTCATCTTT. It yields the protein CACDGYWGTTDKLIF.

The chain is built from TRDV1 and TRDJ1; TRDD3 matches 11 bases. The CDR3 consists of 13 residues. Losses at the gene ends were 6 bases for V and 3 bases for J; bases not matched to a gene: 0. CDR1 and CDR2 from the germline V gene are TSWWSYY and QGS. CDR3 protein: CALGWGIPDKLIF. The CDR3 DNA reads TGTGCTCTTGGCTGGGGGATACCCGATAAACTCATCTTT.

This clone showed up just a few times. The rearrangement links TRDV1 to TRDJ1; 9 bases line up with TRDD3. Germline CDR1 is TSWWSYY and CDR2 is QGS. The J segment lost 7 bases and the V segment lost 1 base, leaving 13 bases of the junction unmatched. This CDR3 spans 17 amino acids. The CDR3 loop reads CALGEQGPSTGGLKLIF. The CDR3 DNA reads TGTGCTCTTGGGGAACAGGGGCCCTCTACTGGGGGACTTAAACTCATCTTT.